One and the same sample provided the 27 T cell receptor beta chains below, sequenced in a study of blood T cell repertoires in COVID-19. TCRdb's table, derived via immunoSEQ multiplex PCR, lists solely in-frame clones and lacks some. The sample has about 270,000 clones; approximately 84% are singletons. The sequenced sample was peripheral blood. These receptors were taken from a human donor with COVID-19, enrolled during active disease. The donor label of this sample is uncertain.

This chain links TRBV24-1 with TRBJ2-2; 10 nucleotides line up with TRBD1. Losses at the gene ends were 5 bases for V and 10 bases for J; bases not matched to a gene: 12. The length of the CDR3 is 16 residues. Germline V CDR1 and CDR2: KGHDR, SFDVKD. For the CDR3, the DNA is TGTGCCACCAGTGGGGGGATGGGGACAGGGGCTGAGGAGCTGTTTTTT. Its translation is CATSGGMGTGAEELFF.

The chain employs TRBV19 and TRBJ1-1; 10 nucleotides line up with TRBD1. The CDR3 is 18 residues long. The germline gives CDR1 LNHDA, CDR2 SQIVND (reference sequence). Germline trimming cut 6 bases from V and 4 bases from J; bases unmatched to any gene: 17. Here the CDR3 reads CASRLHRTGGLIGTEAFF. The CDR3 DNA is TGTGCCAGTAGACTCCACCGGACAGGGGGACTGATTGGCACTGAAGCTTTCTTT.

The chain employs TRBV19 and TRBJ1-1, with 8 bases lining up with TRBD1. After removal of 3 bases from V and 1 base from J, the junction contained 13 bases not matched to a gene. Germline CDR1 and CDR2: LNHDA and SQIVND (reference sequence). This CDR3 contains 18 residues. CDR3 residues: CASSINFASGGPNTEAFF. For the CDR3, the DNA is TGTGCCAGTAGTATCAACTTTGCGTCAGGGGGCCCGAACACTGAAGCTTTCTTT.

The CDR3 DNA sequence: TGCGCCAGCAGCTTGATTTACCAGTACGAAAAACCGAACACTGAAGCTTTCTTT. This sequence encodes CASSLIYQYEKPNTEAFF. V and J are TRBV5-1 and TRBJ1-1; D gene ambiguous. The CDR3 length is 18 residues. The germline CDR1 and CDR2 sequences are SGHRS and YFSETQ. Trimming pared 1 base from V and 1 base from J, leaving 20 bases between.

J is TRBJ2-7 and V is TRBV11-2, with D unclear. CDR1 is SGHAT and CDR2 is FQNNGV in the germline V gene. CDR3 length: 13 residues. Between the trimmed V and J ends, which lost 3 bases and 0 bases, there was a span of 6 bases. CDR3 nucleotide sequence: TGTGCCAGCAGCTTCGGGTACTCCTACGAGCAGTACTTC. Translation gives CASSFGYSYEQYF.

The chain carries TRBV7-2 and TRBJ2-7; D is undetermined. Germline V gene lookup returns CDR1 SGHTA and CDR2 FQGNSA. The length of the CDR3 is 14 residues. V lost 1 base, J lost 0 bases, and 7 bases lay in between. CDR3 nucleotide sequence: TGTGCCAGCAGCTTAGACAGTTTCTCCTACGAGCAGTACTTC. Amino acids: CASSLDSFSYEQYF.

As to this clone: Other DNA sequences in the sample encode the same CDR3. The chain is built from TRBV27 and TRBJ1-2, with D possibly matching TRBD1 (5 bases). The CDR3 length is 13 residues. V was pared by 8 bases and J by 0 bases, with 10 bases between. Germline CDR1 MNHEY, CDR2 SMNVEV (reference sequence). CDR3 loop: CASGAPPNYGYTF. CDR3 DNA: TGTGCCAGCGGGGCGCCGCCTAACTATGGCTACACCTTC.

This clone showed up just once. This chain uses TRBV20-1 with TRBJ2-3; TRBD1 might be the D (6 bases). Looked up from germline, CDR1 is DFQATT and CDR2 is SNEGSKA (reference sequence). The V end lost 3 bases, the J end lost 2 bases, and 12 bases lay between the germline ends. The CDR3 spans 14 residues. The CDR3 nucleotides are TGCAGTGCTAGTTCAGGGGAGTCCACAGATACGCAGTATTTT. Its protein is CSASSGESTDTQYF.

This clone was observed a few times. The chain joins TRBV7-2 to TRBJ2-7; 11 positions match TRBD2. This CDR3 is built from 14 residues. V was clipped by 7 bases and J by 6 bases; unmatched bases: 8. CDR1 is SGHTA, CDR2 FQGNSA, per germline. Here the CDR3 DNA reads TGTGCCAGCATCAATGGACTAGCGGGTTTCGAGCAGTACTTC. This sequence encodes CASINGLAGFEQYF. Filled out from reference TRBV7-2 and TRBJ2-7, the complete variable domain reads GAGVSQSPSNKVTEKGKDVELRCDPISGHTALYWYRQSLGQGLEFLIYFQGNSAPDKSGLPSDRFSAERTGGSVSTLTIQRTQQEDSAVYLCASINGLAGFEQYFGPGTRLTVT.

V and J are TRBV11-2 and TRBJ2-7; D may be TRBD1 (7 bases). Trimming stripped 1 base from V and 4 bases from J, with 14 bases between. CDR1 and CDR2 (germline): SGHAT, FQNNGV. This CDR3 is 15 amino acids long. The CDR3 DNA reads TGTGCCAGCAGCTTAGCAGGCAGGGGGGTGTACGAGCAGTACTTC. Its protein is CASSLAGRGVYEQYF. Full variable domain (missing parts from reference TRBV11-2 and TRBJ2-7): EAGVAQSPRYKIIEKRQSVAFWCNPISGHATLYWYQQILGQGPKLLIQFQNNGVVDDSQLPKDRFSAERLKGVDSTLKIQPAKLEDSAVYLCASSLAGRGVYEQYFGPGTRLTVT.

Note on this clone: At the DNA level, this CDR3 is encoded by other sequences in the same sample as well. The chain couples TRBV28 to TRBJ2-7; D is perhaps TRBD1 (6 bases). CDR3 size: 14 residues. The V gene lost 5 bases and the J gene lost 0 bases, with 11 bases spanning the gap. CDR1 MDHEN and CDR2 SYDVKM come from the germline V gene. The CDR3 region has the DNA TGTGCCAGCAGTCTAGGGGGTAGCTCCTACGAGCAGTACTTC. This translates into CASSLGGSSYEQYF.

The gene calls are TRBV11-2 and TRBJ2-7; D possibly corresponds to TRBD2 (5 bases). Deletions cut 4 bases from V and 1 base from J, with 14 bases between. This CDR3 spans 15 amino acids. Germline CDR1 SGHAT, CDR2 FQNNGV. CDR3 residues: CASSYPGVISYEQYF. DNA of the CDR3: TGTGCCAGCAGCTACCCCGGGGTTATTTCCTACGAGCAGTACTTC. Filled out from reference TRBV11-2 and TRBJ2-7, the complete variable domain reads EAGVAQSPRYKIIEKRQSVAFWCNPISGHATLYWYQQILGQGPKLLIQFQNNGVVDDSQLPKDRFSAERLKGVDSTLKIQPAKLEDSAVYLCASSYPGVISYEQYFGPGTRLTVT.

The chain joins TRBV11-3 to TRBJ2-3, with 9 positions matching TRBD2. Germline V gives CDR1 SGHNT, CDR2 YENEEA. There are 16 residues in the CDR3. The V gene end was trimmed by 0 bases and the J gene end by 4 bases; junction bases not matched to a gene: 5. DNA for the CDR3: TGTGCCAGCAGCTTAGACGGCGGGAGGGCCCCAGATACGCAGTATTTT. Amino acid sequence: CASSLDGGRAPDTQYF.

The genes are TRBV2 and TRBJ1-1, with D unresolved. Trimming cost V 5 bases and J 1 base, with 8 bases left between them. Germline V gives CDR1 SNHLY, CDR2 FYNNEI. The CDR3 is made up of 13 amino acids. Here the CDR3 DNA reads TGTGCCAGCAGTTCAAGAGGGAACACTGAAGCTTTCTTT. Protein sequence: CASSSRGNTEAFF.

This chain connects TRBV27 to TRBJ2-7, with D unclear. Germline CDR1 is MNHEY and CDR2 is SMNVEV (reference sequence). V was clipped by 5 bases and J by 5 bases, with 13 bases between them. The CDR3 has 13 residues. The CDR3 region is CASSPLGRHEQYF. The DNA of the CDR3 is TGTGCCAGCAGTCCCCTCGGCAGGCACGAGCAGTACTTC.

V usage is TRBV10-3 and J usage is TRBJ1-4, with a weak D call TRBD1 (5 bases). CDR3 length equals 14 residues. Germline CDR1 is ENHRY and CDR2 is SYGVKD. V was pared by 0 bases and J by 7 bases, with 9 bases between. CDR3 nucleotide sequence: TGTGCCATCAGTGAGTCTCAGGGTGGTGAAAAACTGTTTTTT. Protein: CAISESQGGEKLFF.

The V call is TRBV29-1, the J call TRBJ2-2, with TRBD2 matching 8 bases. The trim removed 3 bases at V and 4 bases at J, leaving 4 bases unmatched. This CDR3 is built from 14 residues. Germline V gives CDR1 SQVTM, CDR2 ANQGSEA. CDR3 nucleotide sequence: TGCAGCGTTGAGGGAGCGGGAGTCACCGGGGAGCTGTTTTTT. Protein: CSVEGAGVTGELFF.

The DNA of the CDR3 is TGTGCCAGCAGCTCCGACTTCAACCGCCAAGAGACCCAGTACTTC. Translated, it gives CASSSDFNRQETQYF. V usage is TRBV6-5 and J usage is TRBJ2-5; D is ambiguous. This CDR3 is built from 15 residues. Trimming pared 6 bases from V and 1 base from J, leaving 15 bases between. Germline assignment: CDR1 MNHEY and CDR2 SVGAGI.

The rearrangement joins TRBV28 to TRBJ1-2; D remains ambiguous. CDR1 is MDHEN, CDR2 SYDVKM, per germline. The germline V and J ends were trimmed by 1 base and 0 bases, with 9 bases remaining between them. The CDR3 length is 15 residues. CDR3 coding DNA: TGTGCCAGCAGTTTATTGGCAGACTCTAACTATGGCTACACCTTC. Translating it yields CASSLLADSNYGYTF.

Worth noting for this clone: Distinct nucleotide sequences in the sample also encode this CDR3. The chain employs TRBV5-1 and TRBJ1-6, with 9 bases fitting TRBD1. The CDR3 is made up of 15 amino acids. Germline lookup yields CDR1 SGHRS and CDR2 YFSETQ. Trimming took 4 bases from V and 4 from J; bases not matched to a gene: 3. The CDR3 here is CASSLGTGYNSPLHF. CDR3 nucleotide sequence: TGCGCCAGCAGCCTGGGGACAGGGTATAATTCACCCCTCCACTTT.

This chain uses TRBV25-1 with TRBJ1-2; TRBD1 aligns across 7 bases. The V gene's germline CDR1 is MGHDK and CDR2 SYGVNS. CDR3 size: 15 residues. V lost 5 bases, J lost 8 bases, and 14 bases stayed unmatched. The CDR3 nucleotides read TGTGCCAGCAGTCCCTATGGACAGGCCTTAGGCGGCTACACCTTC. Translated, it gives CASSPYGQALGGYTF.

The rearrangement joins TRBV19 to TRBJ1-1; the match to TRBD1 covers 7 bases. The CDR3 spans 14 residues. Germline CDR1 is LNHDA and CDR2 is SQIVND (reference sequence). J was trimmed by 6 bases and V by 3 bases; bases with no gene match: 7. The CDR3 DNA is TGTGCCAGTAGTATTGACAGGGTGGATGCTGAAGCTTTCTTT. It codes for CASSIDRVDAEAFF.

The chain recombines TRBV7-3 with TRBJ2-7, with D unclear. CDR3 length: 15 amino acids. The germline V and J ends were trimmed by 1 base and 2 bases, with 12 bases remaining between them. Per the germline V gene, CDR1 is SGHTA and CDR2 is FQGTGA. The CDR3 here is CASSLSPAGAYEQYF. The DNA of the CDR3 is TGTGCCAGCAGCTTAAGCCCGGCAGGCGCCTACGAGCAGTACTTC. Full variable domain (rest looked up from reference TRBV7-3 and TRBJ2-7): GAGVSQTPSNKVTEKGKYVELRCDPISGHTALYWYRQSLGQGPEFLIYFQGTGAADDSGLPNDRFFAVRPEGSVSTLKIQRTERGDSAVYLCASSLSPAGAYEQYFGPGTRLTVT.

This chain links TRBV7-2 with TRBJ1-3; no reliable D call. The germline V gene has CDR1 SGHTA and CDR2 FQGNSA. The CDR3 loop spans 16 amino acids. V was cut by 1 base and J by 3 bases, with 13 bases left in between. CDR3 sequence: CASSLETDLIGNTIYF. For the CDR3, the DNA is TGTGCCAGCAGCTTAGAAACAGACCTTATTGGAAACACCATATATTTT.

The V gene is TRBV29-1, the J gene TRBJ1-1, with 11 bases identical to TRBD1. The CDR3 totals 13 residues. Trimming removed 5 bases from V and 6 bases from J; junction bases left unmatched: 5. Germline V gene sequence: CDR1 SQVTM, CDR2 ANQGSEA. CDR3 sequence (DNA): TGCAGCGTTCTTCCGGGACAGGGGGCTGAAGCTTTCTTT. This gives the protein CSVLPGQGAEAFF.

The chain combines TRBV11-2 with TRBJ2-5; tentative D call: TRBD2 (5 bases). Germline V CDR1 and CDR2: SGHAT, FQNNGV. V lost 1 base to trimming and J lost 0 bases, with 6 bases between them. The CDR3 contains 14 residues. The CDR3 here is CASSLGLYQETQYF. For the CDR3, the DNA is TGTGCCAGCAGCTTAGGACTATACCAAGAGACCCAGTACTTC.

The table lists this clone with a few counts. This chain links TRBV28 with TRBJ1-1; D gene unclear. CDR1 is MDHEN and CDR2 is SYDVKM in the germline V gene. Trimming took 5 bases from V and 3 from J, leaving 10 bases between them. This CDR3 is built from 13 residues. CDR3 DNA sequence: TGTGCCAGCAGTCCCCCCGGGGACACTGAAGCTTTCTTT. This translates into CASSPPGDTEAFF.